This T cell receptor beta chain was captured by sequencing in a study of cytomegalovirus exposure and HLA in healthy donors. Findings and limits, study-wide: In a later analysis, TCR association rates varied by HLA locus: DRB1 most, HLA-C fewest.

A multiplex PCR was run with 60 Vbeta primers and 13 Jbeta primers. Profiling relied on immunoSEQ multiplex PCR, and the TCRdb table lists in-frame clones only, not all of them. Of roughly 180,000 clones detected, about four fifths appear once; the ten largest clones hold roughly 1%. Remarks on this clone: Its target is not known.

The CDR3 runs 13 residues. V gave up 6 bases and J gave up 0 bases, with 8 bases separating them. The V gene's germline CDR1 is SGHAT and CDR2 FQNNGV. The receptor's source is a man aged 25 to 40 in good health and CMV-seronegative. The sample consisted of PBMCs. The rearrangement links TRBV11-2 to TRBJ1-2; no clear D. The DNA for the CDR3 is TGTGCCAGCAGTCTAGCAACTAACTATGGCTACACCTTC. This translates into CASSLATNYGYTF.